The 10 T cell receptor beta chains in this list originate from one sample, sequenced in a study of early T cells in non-severe SARS-CoV-2 infection. MiXCR, applied by TCRdb to the 5' RACE reads, yields one record per CDR3 protein. The data hold tens of thousands of distinct CDR3 sequences, with about 10% observed a single time. The source was whole blood, collected at baseline. The source of these receptors is an adult who was a healthcare worker with PCR-confirmed SARS-CoV-2 infection or an uninfected control (not recorded which).

The CDR3 region has the DNA TGCAGTGCTAGAGGGGGGCAGGGATATCAAGAGACCCAGTACTTC. This codes for CSARGGQGYQETQYF. The gene calls are TRBV20-1 and TRBJ2-5; perhaps TRBD1 as D (6 bases). This CDR3 comprises 15 residues. The V gene's germline CDR1 is DFQATT and CDR2 SNEGSKA (reference sequence). V was shortened by 1 base and J by 2 bases, with 14 bases between the two germline ends.

This clonotype has more than one count but fewer than ten. Here the CDR3 omits its conserved ending phenylalanine or tryptophan, so a read error is the likely source. The rearrangement joins TRBV6-1 to TRBJ2-1; the match to TRBD2 covers 10 bases. This CDR3 spans 15 amino acids. Germline values: CDR1 MNHNS, CDR2 SASEGT. V gave up 1 base and J gave up 6 bases; unmatched junction bases: 3. The DNA for the CDR3 is TGTGCCAGCAGTGAAGACAGCGGGGGGGGCAATGAGCAGTTCGTC. It is translated as CASSEDSGGGNEQFV.

This clonotype was picked up a small number of times. CDR3: CASSQDRQDGYTF. CDR3 in DNA: TGTGCCAGCAGCCAAGACCGTCAGGATGGCTACACCTTC. The J gene is TRBJ1-2, the V gene TRBV3-1; D gene unclear. Deletions cut 0 bases from V and 6 bases from J, with 8 bases between. Germline-derived CDR1 and CDR2 are LGHDT and YNNKEL (reference sequence). The CDR3 has 13 residues.

Many counts were recorded for this clonotype. This sequence joins TRBV9 and TRBJ2-5; 8 bases match TRBD1. Germline V CDR1 and CDR2: SGDLS, YYNGEE. The V and J ends lost 0 bases and 3 bases, in that order; junction bases with no gene match: 4. The CDR3 length is 15 residues. CDR3 sequence: CASSVDQGAKETQYF. The CDR3, as DNA: TGTGCCAGCAGCGTAGATCAGGGGGCTAAAGAGACCCAGTACTTC. Filled out from reference TRBV9 and TRBJ2-5, the complete variable domain reads DSGVTQTPKHLITATGQRVTLRCSPRSGDLSVYWYQQSLDQGLQFLIQYYNGEERAKGNILERFSAQQFPDLHSELNLSSLELGDSALYFCASSVDQGAKETQYFGPGTRLLVL.

Only a few counts were recorded for this clonotype. The rearrangement links TRBV11-2 to TRBJ1-1; D is undetermined. The CDR3 extends over 12 amino acids. V lost 1 base and J lost 3, with 3 bases in between. Germline CDR1 reads SGHAT; CDR2 reads FQNNGV. The CDR3 region is CASSLVYTEAFF. CDR3 nucleotides: TGTGCCAGCAGCTTAGTATACACTGAAGCTTTCTTT.

This clonotype was counted only a few times. This chain connects TRBV12-3 or TRBV12-4 to TRBJ1-1; no definite D call. Trimming pared 6 bases from V and 0 bases from J, leaving 8 bases between. The CDR3 length is 13 residues. Here the CDR3 DNA reads TGTGCCAGCAGCCGCTCTGTGAACACTGAAGCTTTCTTT. As protein: CASSRSVNTEAFF.

The gene calls are TRBV7-6 and TRBJ2-1; D remains unclear. The CDR3 contains 14 residues. Trimming pared 1 base from V and 6 bases from J, leaving 10 bases between. Germline V gene sequence: CDR1 SGHVS, CDR2 FNYEAQ. The CDR3 nucleotides are TGTGCCAGCAGCTTAGTGCCCCGCAGCAATGAGCAGTTCTTC. Translating gives CASSLVPRSNEQFF. The full variable domain, in which reference TRBV7-6 and TRBJ2-1 provide the parts outside the CDR3, is GAGVSQSPRYKVTKRGQDVALRCDPISGHVSLYWYRQALGQGPEFLTYFNYEAQQDKSGLPNDRFSAERPEGSISTLTIQRTEQRDSAMYRCASSLVPRSNEQFFGPGTRLTVL.

The chain joins TRBV2 to TRBJ1-5, with TRBD1 as a possible D gene (5 bases). The ends were cut back, 6 bases at V and 2 bases at J, with 11 bases in the middle. Germline CDR1 and CDR2: SNHLY and FYNNEI. The CDR3 covers 14 residues. The CDR3 nucleotides are TGTGCCAGCAGAAAGGAAGGGGGCAATCAGCCCCAGCATTTT. Its translation: CASRKEGGNQPQHF.

This chain uses TRBV18 with TRBJ2-3; D not resolved. V lost 4 bases and J 3 bases, leaving 14 bases between the germline ends. The CDR3 is 15 amino acids. CDR1 is KGHSH, CDR2 LQKENI, per germline. CDR3 sequence: CASSLGPIETDTQYF. The CDR3 region has the DNA TGTGCCAGCTCACTTGGTCCGATTGAGACAGATACGCAGTATTTT.

The genes are TRBV5-1 and TRBJ2-1; D possibly corresponds to TRBD2 (6 bases). Trimming shortened V by 5 bases and J by 4 bases, and 19 bases separated the two germline ends. The CDR3 length is 16 residues. Per germline, CDR1 SGHRS and CDR2 YFSETQ. In DNA, the CDR3 is TGCGCCAGCAGTTTAGGAGGGGAGATGCAATACAATGAGCAGTTCTTC. Residues: CASSLGGEMQYNEQFF.